The next 10 T cell receptor beta chains were all read from a single sample in a study of cytomegalovirus exposure and HLA in healthy donors. PCR primers comprised 60 Vbeta and 13 Jbeta primers. Produced via immunoSEQ multiplex PCR; TCRdb's table is partial and in-frame only. The data hold 110,000 or so clones, with 67% observed a single time. Sequencing was done on a sample of PBMCs. All receptors come from a man younger than 30 in good health and CMV-seropositive.

This clone appeared once. This rearrangement joins TRBV5-1 to TRBJ2-1; 15 bases are shared with TRBD2. With V trimmed by 3 bases and J by 4 bases, 2 bases remained unmatched. This CDR3 has 16 amino acids. Germline CDR1 reads SGHRS; CDR2 reads YFSETQ. The DNA for the CDR3 is TGCGCCAGCAGCTCAGGACTAGCGGGGGGGTACAATGAGCAGTTCTTC. The encoded protein is CASSSGLAGGYNEQFF.

The chain has TRBV7-9 and TRBJ1-2; D remains unclear. CDR1 is SEHNR and CDR2 is FQNEAQ in the germline V gene (reference sequence). CDR3 length: 11 residues. The ends were cut back, 4 bases at V and 14 bases at J, with 14 bases in the middle. The CDR3 loop is CASSYDGGRTF. CDR3 sequence (DNA): TGTGCCAGCAGCTACGACGGAGGTAGGACCTTC. The full variable domain, with the rest looked up from reference TRBV7-9 and TRBJ1-2, is DTGVSQNPRHKITKRGQNVTFRCDPISEHNRLYWYRQTLGQGPEFLTYFQNEAQLEKSRLLSDRFSAERPKGSFSTLEIQRTEQGDSAMYLCASSYDGGRTFGSGTRLTVV.

Here the CDR3 DNA reads TGTGCCAGCAGCGGGGTCACGACAGGGGCCTATGGCTACACCTTC. This encodes CASSGVTTGAYGYTF. The V call is TRBV9, the J call TRBJ1-2; the match to TRBD1 covers 8 bases. Losses at the gene ends were 3 bases for V and 4 bases for J; bases not matched to a gene: 8. CDR3 length: 15 amino acids. Germline V lookup: CDR1 SGDLS, CDR2 YYNGEE.

This chain connects TRBV7-6 to TRBJ2-3; D is unresolved. Germline V CDR1 and CDR2: SGHVS, FNYEAQ. The V end was cut by 6 bases, the J end by 2 bases, with 12 bases between. The CDR3 consists of 14 residues. In nucleotides, the CDR3 is TGTGCCAGCAGTCGCCAGGCAAACACAGATACGCAGTATTTT. Translated, it gives CASSRQANTDTQYF.

This clone has just one count. This CDR3 is CASSQTGLAGGGLETQYF. Here the CDR3 DNA reads TGTGCCAGCAGCCAGACCGGACTAGCGGGGGGGGGATTGGAGACCCAGTACTTC. This chain joins TRBV4-2 and TRBJ2-5; 15 bases agree with TRBD2. J lost 5 bases, V lost 3 bases, and 10 bases had no gene match. Germline-derived CDR1 and CDR2 are LGHNA and YNFKEQ. The CDR3 length is 18 residues.

The chain employs TRBV29-1 and TRBJ2-7, with D maybe TRBD1 (6 bases). This CDR3 region has 20 residues. The germline V gene has CDR1 SQVTM and CDR2 ANQGSEA. V was trimmed by 6 bases and J by 0 bases, leaving 33 bases between them. The CDR3 spells CSVCFYEDSPYSSLSYEQYV. CDR3 coding DNA: TGCAGCGTGTGTTTCTATGAGGACAGCCCCTACTCAAGCCTCTCCTACGAGCAGTACGTC.

This chain links TRBV15 with TRBJ2-5, with D hard to call. The V end was cut by 0 bases, the J end by 5 bases, with 7 bases between. The V gene's germline CDR1 is LNHNV and CDR2 YYDKDF (reference sequence). The CDR3 is 13 amino acids. This CDR3 is CATSRDLRETQYF. The CDR3, as DNA: TGTGCCACCAGCAGAGATCTCAGGGAGACCCAGTACTTC.

The V and J genes are TRBV4-2 and TRBJ2-7, with 8 positions matching TRBD2. The CDR3 length is 16 residues. V lost 0 bases to trimming and J lost 0 bases; unmatched junction nucleotides: 4. The germline gives CDR1 LGHNA, CDR2 YNFKEQ. CDR3 in DNA: TGTGCCAGCAGCCAAGAGGAGCGGGGGCACTCCTACGAGCAGTACTTC. It translates to CASSQEERGHSYEQYF.

The chain links TRBV14 to TRBJ1-6; D uncertain. This CDR3 comprises 15 residues. Germline V CDR1 and CDR2: SGHDN, FVKESK. V lost 1 base to trimming and J lost 4 bases, with 8 bases between them. The CDR3 reads CASSQVGVYNSPLHF. The DNA for the CDR3 is TGTGCCAGCAGCCAAGTTGGAGTTTATAATTCACCCCTCCACTTT.

V and J are TRBV18 and TRBJ1-1, with TRBD1 matching over 10 bases. After removal of 1 base from V and 4 bases from J, the junction contained 0 bases not matched to a gene. The CDR3 runs to 14 residues. Germline values: CDR1 KGHSH, CDR2 LQKENI. The CDR3: CASSPRDRGTEAFF. CDR3 bases: TGTGCCAGCTCACCACGGGACAGGGGCACTGAAGCTTTCTTT.